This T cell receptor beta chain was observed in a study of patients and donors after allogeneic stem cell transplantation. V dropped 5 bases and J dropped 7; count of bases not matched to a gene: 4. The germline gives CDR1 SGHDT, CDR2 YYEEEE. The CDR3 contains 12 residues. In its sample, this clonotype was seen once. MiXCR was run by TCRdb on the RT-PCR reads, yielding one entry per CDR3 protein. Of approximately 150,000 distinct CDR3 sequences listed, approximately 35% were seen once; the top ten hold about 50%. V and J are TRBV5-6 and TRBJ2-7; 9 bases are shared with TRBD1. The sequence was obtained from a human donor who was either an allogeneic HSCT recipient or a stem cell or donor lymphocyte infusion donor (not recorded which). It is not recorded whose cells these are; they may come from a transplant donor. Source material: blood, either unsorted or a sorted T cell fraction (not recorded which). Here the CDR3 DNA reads TGTGCCAGCAGTCGGACAGGGGAAGAGCAGTACTTC. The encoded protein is CASSRTGEEQYF.